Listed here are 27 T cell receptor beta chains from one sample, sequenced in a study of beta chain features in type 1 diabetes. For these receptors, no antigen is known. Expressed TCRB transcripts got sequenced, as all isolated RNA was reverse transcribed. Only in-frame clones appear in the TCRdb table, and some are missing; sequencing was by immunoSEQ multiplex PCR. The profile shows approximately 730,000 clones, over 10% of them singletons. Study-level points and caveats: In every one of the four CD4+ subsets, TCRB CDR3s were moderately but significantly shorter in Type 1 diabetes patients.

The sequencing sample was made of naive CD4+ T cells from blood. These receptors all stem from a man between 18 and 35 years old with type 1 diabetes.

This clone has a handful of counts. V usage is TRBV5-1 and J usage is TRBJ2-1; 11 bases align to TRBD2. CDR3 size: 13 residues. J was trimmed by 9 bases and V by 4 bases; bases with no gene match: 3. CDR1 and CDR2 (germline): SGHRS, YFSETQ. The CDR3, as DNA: TGCGCCAGCAGCGCGCTAGCGGGGGGTGAGCAGTTCTTC. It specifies CASSALAGGEQFF.

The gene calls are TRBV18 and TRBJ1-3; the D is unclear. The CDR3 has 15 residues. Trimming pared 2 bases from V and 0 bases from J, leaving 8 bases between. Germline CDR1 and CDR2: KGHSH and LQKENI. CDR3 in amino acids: CASSPGGISGNTIYF. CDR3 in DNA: TGTGCCAGCTCACCAGGAGGCATCTCTGGAAACACCATATATTTT. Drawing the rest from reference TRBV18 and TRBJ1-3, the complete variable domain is NAGVMQNPRHLVRRRGQEARLRCSPMKGHSHVYWYRQLPEEGLKFMVYLQKENIIDESGMPKERFSAEFPKEGPSILRIQQVVRGDSAAYFCASSPGGISGNTIYFGEGSWLTVV.

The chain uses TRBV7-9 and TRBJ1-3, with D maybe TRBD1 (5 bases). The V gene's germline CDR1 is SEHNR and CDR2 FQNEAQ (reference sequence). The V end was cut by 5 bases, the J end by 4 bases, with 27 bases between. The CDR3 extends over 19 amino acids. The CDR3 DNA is TGTGCCAGCAGCCCCCGCCCGGGAGGGGTAACGGTCGGGGGAAACACCATATATTTT. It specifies CASSPRPGGVTVGGNTIYF.

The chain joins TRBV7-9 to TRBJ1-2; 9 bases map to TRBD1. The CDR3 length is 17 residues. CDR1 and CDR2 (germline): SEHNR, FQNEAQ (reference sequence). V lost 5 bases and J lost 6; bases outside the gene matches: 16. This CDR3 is CASSHSLDSTGGHGYTF. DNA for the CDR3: TGTGCCAGCAGCCACTCCCTTGACTCTACAGGGGGCCATGGCTACACCTTC.

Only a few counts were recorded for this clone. CDR3 sequence reads: CATSSPRDSYEQYF. DNA of the CDR3: TGTGCCACCAGCAGTCCTCGGGACAGCTACGAGCAGTACTTC. The chain joins TRBV15 to TRBJ2-7, with 7 bases aligning to TRBD1. There are 14 residues in the CDR3. With 3 bases clipped from V and 3 bases from J, the junction kept 5 bases outside the gene matches. Per germline, CDR1 LNHNV and CDR2 YYDKDF (reference sequence).

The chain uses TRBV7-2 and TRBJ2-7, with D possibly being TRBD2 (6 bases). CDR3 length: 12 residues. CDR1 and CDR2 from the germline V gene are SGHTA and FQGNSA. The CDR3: CGEDTADYEQYF. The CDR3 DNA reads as TGTGGGGAGGACACCGCCGACTACGAGCAGTACTTC.

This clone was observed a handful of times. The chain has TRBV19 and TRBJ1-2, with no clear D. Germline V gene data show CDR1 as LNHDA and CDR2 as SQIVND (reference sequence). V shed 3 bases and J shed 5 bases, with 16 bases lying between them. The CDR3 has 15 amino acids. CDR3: CASSINAGLTYGYTF. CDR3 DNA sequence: TGTGCCAGTAGTATTAACGCAGGATTAACATATGGCTACACCTTC. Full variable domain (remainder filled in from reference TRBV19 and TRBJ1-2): DGGITQSPKYLFRKEGQNVTLSCEQNLNHDAMYWYRQDPGQGLRLIYYSQIVNDFQKGDIAEGYSVSREKKESFPLTVTSAQKNPTAFYLCASSINAGLTYGYTFGSGTRLTVV.

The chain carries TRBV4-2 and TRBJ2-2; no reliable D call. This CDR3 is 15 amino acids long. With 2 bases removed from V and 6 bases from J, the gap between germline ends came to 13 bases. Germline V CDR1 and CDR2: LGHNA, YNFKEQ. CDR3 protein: CASSQSMPPPGELFF. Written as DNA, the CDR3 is TGTGCCAGCAGCCAATCAATGCCACCTCCCGGGGAGCTGTTTTTT.

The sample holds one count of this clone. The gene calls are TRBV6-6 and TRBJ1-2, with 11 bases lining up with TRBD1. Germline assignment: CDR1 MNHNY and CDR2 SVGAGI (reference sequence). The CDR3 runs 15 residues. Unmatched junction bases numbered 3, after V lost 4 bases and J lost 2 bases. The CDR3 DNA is TGTGCCAGCAGTTCCCGGGACAGGGGGAACTATGGCTACACCTTC. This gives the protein CASSSRDRGNYGYTF.

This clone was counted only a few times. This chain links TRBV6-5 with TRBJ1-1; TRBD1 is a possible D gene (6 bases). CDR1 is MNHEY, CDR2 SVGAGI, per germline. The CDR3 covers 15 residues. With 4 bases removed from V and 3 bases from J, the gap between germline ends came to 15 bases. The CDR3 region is CASSSDSSGDTEAFF. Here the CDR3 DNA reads TGTGCCAGCAGTTCAGACAGCTCAGGGGACACTGAAGCTTTCTTT.

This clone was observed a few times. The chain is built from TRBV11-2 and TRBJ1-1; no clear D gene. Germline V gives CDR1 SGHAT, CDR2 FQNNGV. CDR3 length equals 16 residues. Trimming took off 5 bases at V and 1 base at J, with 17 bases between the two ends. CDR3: CASSARAKLANTEAFF. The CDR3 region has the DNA TGTGCCAGCAGCGCAAGGGCCAAATTGGCGAACACTGAAGCTTTCTTT.

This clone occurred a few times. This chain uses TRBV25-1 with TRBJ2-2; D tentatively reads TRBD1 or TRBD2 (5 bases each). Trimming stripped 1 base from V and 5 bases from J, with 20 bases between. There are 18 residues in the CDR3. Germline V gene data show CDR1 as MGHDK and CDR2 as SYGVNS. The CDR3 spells CASSELRWDGRGTGELFF. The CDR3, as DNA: TGTGCCAGCAGTGAATTGAGGTGGGACGGAAGGGGAACCGGGGAGCTGTTTTTT.

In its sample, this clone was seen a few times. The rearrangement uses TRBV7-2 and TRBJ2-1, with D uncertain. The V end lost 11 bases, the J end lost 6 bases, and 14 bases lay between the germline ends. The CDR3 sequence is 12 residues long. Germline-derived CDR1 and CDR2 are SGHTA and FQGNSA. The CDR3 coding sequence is TGTGCCTCCGGGCAGCCTCTCAATGAGCAGTTCTTC. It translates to CASGQPLNEQFF.

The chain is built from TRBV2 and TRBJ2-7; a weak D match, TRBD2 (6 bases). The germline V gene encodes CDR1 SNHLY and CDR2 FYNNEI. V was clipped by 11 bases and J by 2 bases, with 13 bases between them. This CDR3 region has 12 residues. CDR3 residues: CAGGESAYEQYF. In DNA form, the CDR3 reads TGTGCCGGAGGGGAGTCGGCCTACGAGCAGTACTTC.

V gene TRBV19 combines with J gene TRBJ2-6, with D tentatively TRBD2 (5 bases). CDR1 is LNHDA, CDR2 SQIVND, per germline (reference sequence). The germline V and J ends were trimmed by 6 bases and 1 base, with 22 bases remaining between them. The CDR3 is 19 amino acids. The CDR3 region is CASSVPPSRGRSGANVLTF. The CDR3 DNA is TGTGCCAGTAGCGTTCCCCCTTCCCGGGGAAGGTCTGGGGCCAACGTCCTGACTTTC.

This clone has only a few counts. CDR3 nucleotides: TGTGCCAGCAGCCCCAGTGAGGAGTACGAGCAGTACTTC. Amino acid sequence: CASSPSEEYEQYF. The chain uses TRBV7-2 and TRBJ2-7; D not resolved. The CDR3 runs 13 residues. The germline gives CDR1 SGHTA, CDR2 FQGNSA. V dropped 5 bases and J dropped 4 bases, with 12 bases sitting between them.

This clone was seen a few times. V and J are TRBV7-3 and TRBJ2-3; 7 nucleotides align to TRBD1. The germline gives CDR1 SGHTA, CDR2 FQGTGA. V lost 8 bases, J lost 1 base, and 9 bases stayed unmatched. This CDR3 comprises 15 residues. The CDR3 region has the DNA TGTGCCAGCGGACTCCAAGGGGGCGGCACAGATACGCAGTATTTT. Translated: CASGLQGGGTDTQYF.

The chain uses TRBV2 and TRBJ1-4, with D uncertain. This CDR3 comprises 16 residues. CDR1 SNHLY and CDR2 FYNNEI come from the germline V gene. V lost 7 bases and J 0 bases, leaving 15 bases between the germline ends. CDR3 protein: CASKIEAYATNEKLFF. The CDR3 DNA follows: TGTGCCAGCAAAATAGAGGCGTACGCAACTAATGAAAAACTGTTTTTT. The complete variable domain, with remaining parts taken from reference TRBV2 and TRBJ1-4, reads EPEVTQTPSHQVTQMGQEVILRCVPISNHLYFYWYRQILGQKVEFLVSFYNNEISEKSEIFDDQFSVERPDGSNFTLKIRSTKLEDSAMYFCASKIEAYATNEKLFFGSGTQLSVL.

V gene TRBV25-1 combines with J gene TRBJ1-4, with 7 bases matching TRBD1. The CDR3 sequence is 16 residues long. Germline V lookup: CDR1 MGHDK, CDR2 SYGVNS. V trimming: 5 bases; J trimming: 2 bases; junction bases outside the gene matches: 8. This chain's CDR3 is CASSITGVRTNEKLFF. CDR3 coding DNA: TGTGCCAGCAGTATAACAGGGGTTAGGACTAATGAAAAACTGTTTTTT.

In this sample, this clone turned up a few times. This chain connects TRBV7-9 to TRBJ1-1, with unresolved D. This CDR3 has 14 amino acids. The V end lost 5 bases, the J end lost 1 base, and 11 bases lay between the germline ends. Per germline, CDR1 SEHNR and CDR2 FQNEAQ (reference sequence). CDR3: CASSLEQRNTEAFF. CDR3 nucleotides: TGTGCCAGCAGCCTAGAACAGAGGAACACTGAAGCTTTCTTT. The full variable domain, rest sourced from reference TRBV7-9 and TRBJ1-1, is DTGVSQNPRHKITKRGQNVTFRCDPISEHNRLYWYRQTLGQGPEFLTYFQNEAQLEKSRLLSDRFSAERPKGSFSTLEIQRTEQGDSAMYLCASSLEQRNTEAFFGQGTRLTVV.

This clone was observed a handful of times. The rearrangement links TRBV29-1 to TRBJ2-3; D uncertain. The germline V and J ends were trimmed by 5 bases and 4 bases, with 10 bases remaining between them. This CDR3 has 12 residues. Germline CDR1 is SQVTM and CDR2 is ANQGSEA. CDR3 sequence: CSVFVASDTQYF. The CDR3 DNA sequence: TGCAGCGTTTTTGTAGCTTCAGATACGCAGTATTTT.

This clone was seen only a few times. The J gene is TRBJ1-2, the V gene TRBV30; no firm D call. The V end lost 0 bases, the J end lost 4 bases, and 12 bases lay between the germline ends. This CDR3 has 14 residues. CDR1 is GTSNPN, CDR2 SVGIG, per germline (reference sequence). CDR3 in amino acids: CAWSVPTSIYGYTF. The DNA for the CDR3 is TGTGCCTGGAGTGTGCCTACCTCGATCTATGGCTACACCTTC.

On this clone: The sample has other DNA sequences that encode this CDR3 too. CDR3 DNA sequence: TGTGCCAGCTCACCAGAGACGGGGAACACTGAAGCTTTCTTT. It translates to CASSPETGNTEAFF. This chain links TRBV18 with TRBJ1-1; D is unresolved. CDR1 and CDR2 from the germline V gene are KGHSH and LQKENI. Trimming pared 2 bases from V and 1 base from J, leaving 8 bases between. CDR3 length: 14 residues.

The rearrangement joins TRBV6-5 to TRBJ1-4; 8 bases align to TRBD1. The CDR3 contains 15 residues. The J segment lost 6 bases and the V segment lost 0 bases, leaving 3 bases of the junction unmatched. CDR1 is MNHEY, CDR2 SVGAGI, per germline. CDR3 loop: CASSYSAGQDEKLFF. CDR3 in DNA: TGTGCCAGCAGTTACTCGGCGGGACAGGATGAAAAACTGTTTTTT.

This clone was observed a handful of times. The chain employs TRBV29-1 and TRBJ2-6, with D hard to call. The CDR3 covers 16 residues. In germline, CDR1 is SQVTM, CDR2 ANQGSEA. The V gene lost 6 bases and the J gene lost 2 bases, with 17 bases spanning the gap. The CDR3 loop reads CSVASGRGPGANVLTF. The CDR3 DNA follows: TGCAGCGTGGCCTCCGGGCGAGGACCTGGGGCCAACGTCCTGACTTTC.

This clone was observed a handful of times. Written as DNA, the CDR3 is TGTGCCAGCAAACGGGGGGGGAGCTCCTACAATGAGCAGTTCTTC. Translation: CASKRGGSSYNEQFF. The chain recombines TRBV6-5 with TRBJ2-1; 8 nucleotides agree with TRBD2. J was trimmed by 0 bases and V by 7 bases; bases with no gene match: 5. The CDR3 has 15 residues. Looked up from germline, CDR1 is MNHEY and CDR2 is SVGAGI.

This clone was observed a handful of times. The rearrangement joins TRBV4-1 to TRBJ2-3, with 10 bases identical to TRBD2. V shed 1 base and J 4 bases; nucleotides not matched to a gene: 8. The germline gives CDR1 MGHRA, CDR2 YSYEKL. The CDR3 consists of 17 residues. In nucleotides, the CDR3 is TGCGCCAGCAGCCAAGCCGAACAGCGGGGGGGCTCAGATACGCAGTATTTT. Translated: CASSQAEQRGGSDTQYF.